Detailed here is one TCR beta chain. These data are taken from a study of shared clonotypes between healthy human individuals. The CDR3 contains 13 residues. Germline CDR1 and CDR2: SGDLS and YYNGEE. V shed 4 bases, J shed 5 bases, and the junction held 3 bases outside the gene matches. For every subset, genomic DNA was evenly distributed across several immunoSEQ plates. Data came from immunoSEQ multiplex PCR; TCRdb stores just in-frame clones and leaves some out. This table has approximately 2.5 million clones, approximately 93% appearing once. The sequencing sample was made of naive CD4+ T cells from PBMCs. Subset: CD45RA+ positively selected. The gene calls are TRBV9 and TRBJ1-1, with 9 bases matching TRBD1. This sequence originates from a man between 18 and 29 years old in good health. Some clones in this sample may be carry-over from other donors' samples. CDR3 nucleotide sequence: TGTGCCAGCAGCCGGACAGGGGAGACTGAAGCTTTCTTT. Translated: CASSRTGETEAFF.